The rows below give T cell receptor beta chains drawn from one sample of a study of blood T cell repertoires in COVID-19. Sequencing was performed with immunoSEQ multiplex PCR; in TCRdb, only in-frame clones are kept and a portion is missing. The sample lists approximately 110,000 clones, approximately 88% seen once, with under 0.85% in the top ten. The sequenced sample was peripheral blood. These receptors all come from a woman aged 70-85 years with acute or convalescent COVID-19. Each CDR3 is given with its conserved first and last residue. A D gene is named only where the DNA matches it firmly. Only part of the rows carry a size: once, few, many, or a class if the clone is expanded.

>TRBJ1-2|-|TRBV10-3|-
CAISGTPNYGYTF
TGTGCCATCAGTGGGACACCCAACTATGGCTACACCTTC
>TRBJ2-2|TRBD1|TRBV30|once
CAWSTLGQGNTGELFF
TGTGCCTGGAGTACCCTGGGACAGGGAAACACCGGGGAGCTGTTTTTT
>TRBJ2-3|TRBD2|TRBV9|-
CASSSGLAGGTDTQYF
TGTGCCAGCAGCTCCGGACTAGCGGGGGGCACAGATACGCAGTATTTT
>TRBJ1-3|-|TRBV28|-
CASSQLGAIYF
TGTGCCAGCAGTCAGTTGGGAGCCATATATTTT
>TRBJ1-6|TRBD1|TRBV24-1|few
CATKRTGGLQTNSPLHF
TGTGCCACCAAAAGGACAGGGGGCCTACAAACTAATTCACCCCTCCACTTT
>TRBJ2-7|-|TRBV7-2|-
CASSLGGNRYEQYF
TGTGCCAGCAGCTTAGGAGGGAATAGGTACGAGCAGTACTTC
>TRBJ2-7|-|TRBV5-6|-
CASSSGLSQYEQYF
TGTGCCAGCAGCTCAGGACTGTCTCAGTACGAGCAGTACTTC
>TRBJ2-5|-|TRBV18|-
CASSPLAERETQYF
TGTGCCAGCTCACCTCTGGCCGAGAGGGAGACCCAGTACTTC
>TRBJ2-7|-|TRBV6-1|-
CASSEGTAYEQYF
TGTGCCAGCAGTGAAGGGACAGCCTACGAGCAGTACTTC
>TRBJ2-7|TRBD2|TRBV10-1|-
CASTTAGGTYEQYF
TGCGCCAGCACCACAGCGGGGGGTACCTACGAGCAGTACTTC
>TRBJ1-1|-|TRBV6-1|-
CASSDQAGVNTEAFF
TGTGCCAGCAGTGATCAGGCAGGGGTGAACACTGAAGCTTTCTTT